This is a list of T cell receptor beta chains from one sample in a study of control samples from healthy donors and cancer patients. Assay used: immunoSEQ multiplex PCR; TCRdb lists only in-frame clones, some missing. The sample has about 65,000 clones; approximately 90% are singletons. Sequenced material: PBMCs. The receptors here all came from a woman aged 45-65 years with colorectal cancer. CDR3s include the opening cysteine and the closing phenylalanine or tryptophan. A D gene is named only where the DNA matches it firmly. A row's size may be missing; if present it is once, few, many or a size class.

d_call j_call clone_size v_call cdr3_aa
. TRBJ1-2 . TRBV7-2 CASRALYGYTF
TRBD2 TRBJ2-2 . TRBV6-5 CASRSTSATGELFF
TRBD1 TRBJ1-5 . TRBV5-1 CASSLEGQNQPQHF
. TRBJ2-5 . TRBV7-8 CASSSPDEGGRYETQYF
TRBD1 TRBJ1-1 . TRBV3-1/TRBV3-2 CASSGRDRGRTEAFF
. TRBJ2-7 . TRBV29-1 CSVEQGSSYEQYF
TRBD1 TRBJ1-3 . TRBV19 CASSRTGAGNTIYF
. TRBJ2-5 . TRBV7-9 CASSFRGETQYF
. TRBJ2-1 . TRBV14 CASSQDGVWDWGSNEQFF
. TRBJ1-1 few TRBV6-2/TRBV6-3 CASSPIGGVGTEAFF
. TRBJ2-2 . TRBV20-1 CSASGLNTGELFF
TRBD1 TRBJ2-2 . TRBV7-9 CASSRDRGFMGVHTGELFF
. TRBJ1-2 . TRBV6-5 CASSTTPNYGYTF
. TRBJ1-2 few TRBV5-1 CASSLEQGGRYGYTF
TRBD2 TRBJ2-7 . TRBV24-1 CATSDSTSGRFNEQYF
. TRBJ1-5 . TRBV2 CASCGDSNQPQHF
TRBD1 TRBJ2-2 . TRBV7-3 CASSSGTGDTGELFF
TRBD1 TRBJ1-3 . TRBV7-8 CASSLIQGVGNTIYF
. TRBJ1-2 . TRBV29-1 CSVEDSLYYGYTF
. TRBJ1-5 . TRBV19 CASSIGPDQPQHF
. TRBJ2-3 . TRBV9 CASSVSAGGTDTQYF
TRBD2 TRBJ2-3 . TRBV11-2 CASERAGVRTDTQYF
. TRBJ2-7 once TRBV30 CAWSVSRGSYEQYF
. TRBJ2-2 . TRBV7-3 CASSFTANTGELFF
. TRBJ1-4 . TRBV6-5 CASSPGAEKLFF
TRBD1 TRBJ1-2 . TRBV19 CASSIGRQGARFGYTF
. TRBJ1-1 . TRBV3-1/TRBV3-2 CASSQTNTEAFF
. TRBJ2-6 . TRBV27 CASRGASGANVLTF
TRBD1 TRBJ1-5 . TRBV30 CAWTPDRGNQPQHF
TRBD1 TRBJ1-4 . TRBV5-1 CASSSDRGPPNEKLFF
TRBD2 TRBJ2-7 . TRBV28 CASSLPASGSHEQYF
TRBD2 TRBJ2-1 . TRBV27 CASSFVPLAGVNEQFF
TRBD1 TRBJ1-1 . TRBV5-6 CASSFGTGGAGNTEAFF
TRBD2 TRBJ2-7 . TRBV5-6 CASRSGGTAYEQYF
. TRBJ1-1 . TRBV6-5 CASSYNWGNTEAFF
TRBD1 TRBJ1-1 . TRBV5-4 CASRISPGQQNTEAFF
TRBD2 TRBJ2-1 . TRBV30 CAWSPGLAGDEQFF
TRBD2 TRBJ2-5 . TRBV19 CASSPGLAGSETQYF
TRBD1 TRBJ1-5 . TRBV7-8 CASSSGGRLDSNQPQHF
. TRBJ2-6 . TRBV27 CASSLFGSLPGGANVLTF
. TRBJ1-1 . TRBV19 CATHQGTSGAFF
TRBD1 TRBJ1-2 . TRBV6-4 CASSRTGIEGYTF
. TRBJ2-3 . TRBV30 CAWWSTDTQYF
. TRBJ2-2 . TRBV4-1 CASSHPMVSRGGELFF
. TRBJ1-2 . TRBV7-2 CASSIGRATAGGYTF
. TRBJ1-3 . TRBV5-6 CASAAGTGSSGNTIYF
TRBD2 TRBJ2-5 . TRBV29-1 CSVYELAGDLMPGETQYF
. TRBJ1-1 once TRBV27 CASSPTWIVDVEAFF
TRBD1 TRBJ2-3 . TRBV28 CASSFGTGQWGQYF
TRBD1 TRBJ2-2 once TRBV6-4 CASSGTTGTGGELFF
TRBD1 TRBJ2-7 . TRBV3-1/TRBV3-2 CASSLAGGQGSYEQYF
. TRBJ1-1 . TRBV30 CAWSNGRANTEAFF
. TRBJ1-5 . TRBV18 CASQIPNQPQHF